The T cell receptor beta chain described here comes from a study of CD8 T cells in Susac syndrome. It was with random hexamers that roughly 0.45 to 1 ug RNA was reverse transcribed. The authors amplified TCR beta CDR3 across 54 Vbeta and 13 Jbeta using immunoSEQ multiplex PCR. In TCRdb, the immunoSEQ multiplex PCR reads were re-called with MiXCR into one record per CDR3 protein. The data contain nearly 200,000 distinct CDR3 sequences, roughly 96% of them singletons. The germline gives CDR1 SGDLS, CDR2 YYNGEE. Trimming removed 0 bases at V and 2 bases at J, with 6 bases between. This CDR3 has 15 amino acids.

The chain joins TRBV9 to TRBJ2-6, with a tentative D call TRBD2 (6 bases). This clonotype was obtained from a human donor with multiple sclerosis. The sequenced sample consisted of CD4+ T cells from PBMCs. CDR3 amino acids: CASSVAGAGANVLTF. The CDR3 nucleotides are TGTGCCAGCAGCGTAGCGGGGGCTGGGGCCAACGTCCTGACTTTC.